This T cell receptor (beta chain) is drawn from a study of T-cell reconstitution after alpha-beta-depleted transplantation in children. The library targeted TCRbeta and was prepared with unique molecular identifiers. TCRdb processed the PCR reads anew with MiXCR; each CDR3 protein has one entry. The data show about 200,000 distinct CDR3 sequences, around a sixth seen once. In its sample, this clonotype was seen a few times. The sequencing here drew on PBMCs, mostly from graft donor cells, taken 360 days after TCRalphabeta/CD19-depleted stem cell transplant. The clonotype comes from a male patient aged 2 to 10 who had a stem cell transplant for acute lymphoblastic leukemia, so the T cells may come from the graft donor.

This CDR3 reads CASSVSTANYSNQPQHF. DNA for the CDR3: TGTGCCAGCAGTGTTTCTACAGCAAATTATAGCAATCAGCCCCAGCATTTT. The chain employs TRBV2 and TRBJ1-5; D uncertain. The V end was cut by 4 bases, the J end by 0 bases, with 16 bases between. This CDR3 is 17 amino acids long. CDR1 is SNHLY, CDR2 FYNNEI, per germline. Based on the CDR3 plus reference TRBV2 and TRBJ1-5, the full variable domain is EPEVTQTPSHQVTQMGQEVILRCVPISNHLYFYWYRQILGQKVEFLVSFYNNEISEKSEIFDDQFSVERPDGSNFTLKIRSTKLEDSAMYFCASSVSTANYSNQPQHFGDGTRLSIL.